The 11 T cell receptor beta chains listed next were all sequenced from one sample in a study of cytotoxic CD8 clonotypes in ibrutinib-treated CLL. Sequenced by immunoSEQ multiplex PCR; TCRdb stores in-frame clones only, minus some. This sample has nearly 85,000 clones, with 70% to 80% found just once. This specimen consisted of PBMCs, obtained after 12 months of ibrutinib treatment. These receptors were collected from a human donor with chronic lymphocytic leukemia.

The genes are TRBV18 and TRBJ2-7, with D unclear. Germline V gives CDR1 KGHSH, CDR2 LQKENI. The CDR3 sequence is 16 residues long. The V end was cut by 5 bases, the J end by 6 bases, with 23 bases between. This CDR3 is CASSFAVAAQGGEQYF. The DNA for the CDR3 is TGTGCCAGCTCATTCGCGGTGGCAGCCCAAGGTGGCGAGCAGTACTTC.

The V and J genes are TRBV2 and TRBJ1-4; a weak D match, TRBD1 (5 bases). This CDR3 contains 14 residues. Per germline, CDR1 SNHLY and CDR2 FYNNEI. Trimming cost V 7 bases and J 6 bases, with 15 bases left between them. The CDR3 nucleotides read TGTGCCAGCACGACCGGGGGTCCCTATGAAAAACTGTTTTTT. Amino acid sequence: CASTTGGPYEKLFF.

The chain uses TRBV27 and TRBJ2-7; D possibly matches TRBD1 or TRBD2 (5 bases each). The V gene lost 5 bases and the J gene lost 7 bases, with 15 bases spanning the gap. Germline loops: CDR1 MNHEY, CDR2 SMNVEV (reference sequence). CDR3 length equals 13 residues. The CDR3 loop reads CASSPGTGGEQYF. The CDR3 nucleotides are TGTGCCAGCAGTCCCGGGACGGGCGGGGAGCAGTACTTC.

This chain joins TRBV5-5 and TRBJ2-4; possibly TRBD1 for D (5 bases). The V gene's germline CDR1 is SGHKS and CDR2 YYEKEE (reference sequence). The CDR3 loop spans 18 amino acids. V was shortened by 4 bases and J by 0 bases, with 20 bases between the two germline ends. The CDR3 DNA reads as TGTGCCAGCAGCCAGCCCTTCCCCGACAGACTAGCCAAAAACATTCAGTACTTC. It encodes CASSQPFPDRLAKNIQYF.

This clone was seen only a few times. This sequence joins TRBV7-2 and TRBJ1-6; D is uncertain. CDR3 length equals 15 residues. CDR1 and CDR2 from the germline V gene are SGHTA and FQGNSA. V was clipped by 5 bases and J by 9 bases, with 17 bases between them. As DNA, the CDR3 is TGTGCCAGCAGCAGCCGGGCCCACCTAGGTTCACCCCTCCACTTT. Amino acid sequence: CASSSRAHLGSPLHF.

CDR3 region: CAISESGATGELFF. DNA of the CDR3: TGTGCCATCAGTGAGTCTGGAGCCACCGGGGAGCTGTTTTTT. V is TRBV10-3 and J is TRBJ2-2; D is ambiguous. This CDR3 has 14 residues. Germline-derived CDR1 and CDR2 are ENHRY and SYGVKD. Trimming stripped 0 bases from V and 4 bases from J, with 6 bases between.

The rearrangement links TRBV2 to TRBJ1-3, with D possibly being TRBD1 (5 bases). The CDR3 covers 13 residues. V lost 4 bases and J 4 bases, leaving 8 bases between the germline ends. Germline V gives CDR1 SNHLY, CDR2 FYNNEI. Written as DNA, the CDR3 is TGTGCCAGCAGTGCCGGGGCGGGAAACACCATATATTTT. It translates to CASSAGAGNTIYF.

The chain recombines TRBV28 with TRBJ1-5; D is unclear. CDR3 length: 14 amino acids. Germline loops: CDR1 MDHEN, CDR2 SYDVKM. V was trimmed by 6 bases and J by 9 bases, leaving 18 bases between them. CDR3 sequence: CASSPKALRRPQHF. The CDR3 coding sequence is TGTGCCAGCAGCCCCAAAGCCCTCAGGCGGCCCCAGCATTTT.

This clone was seen more than once but under ten times. The CDR3 loop reads CASSTTGGGAREQFF. In DNA form, the CDR3 reads TGTGCCAGCAGTACGACCGGGGGCGGGGCCCGGGAGCAGTTCTTC. The V and J genes are TRBV28 and TRBJ2-1, with D perhaps being TRBD1 or TRBD2 (6 bases each). This CDR3 region has 15 residues. Germline V gene sequence: CDR1 MDHEN, CDR2 SYDVKM. V lost 5 bases and J 10 bases, leaving 21 bases between the germline ends.

The chain carries TRBV6-5 and TRBJ2-3; D is ambiguous. The CDR3 runs to 14 residues. Per the germline V gene, CDR1 is MNHEY and CDR2 is SVGAGI. The germline V and J ends were trimmed by 6 bases and 2 bases, with 12 bases remaining between them. CDR3 region: CASSPPGNTDTQYF. The DNA for the CDR3 is TGTGCCAGCAGCCCCCCAGGCAACACAGATACGCAGTATTTT.

This clone was counted a single time. The rearrangement joins TRBV14 to TRBJ1-2, with 7 nucleotides matching TRBD1. Per germline, CDR1 SGHDN and CDR2 FVKESK. The CDR3 is made up of 14 amino acids. With V trimmed by 3 bases and J by 5 bases, 6 bases remained unmatched. CDR3 region: CASSHQRGQYGYTF. In DNA form, the CDR3 reads TGTGCCAGCAGCCACCAGCGGGGACAGTATGGCTACACCTTC.